Below, one T cell receptor beta chain is given with its context. What it recognizes is unknown. CD4+ T cells specific for antigen were expanded with viral peptide pools by the ViraFEST assay before sequencing. Following culture for about ten days, CD4+ T cells were isolated. All vaccine recipients tested negative for nucleocapsid antibodies and had never contracted SARS-CoV-2 infection. The sample originates from a study of vaccination effects on CD4 cells after COVID-19. Clones were sequenced by immunoSEQ multiplex PCR, and TCRdb holds only the in-frame ones, with some missing. The sample has about 73,000 clones, roughly 79% seen once. Germline lookup yields CDR1 KGHDR and CDR2 SFDVKD. The CDR3 loop spans 17 amino acids. Trimming left V 0 bases short and J 2 bases short, with 15 bases between.

This clonotype originated in a human donor who received a COVID-19 vaccine. Material: CD4+ T cells from PBMCs cultured with HCoV-NL63 spike peptides, obtained before COVID-19 vaccination. This chain joins TRBV24-1 and TRBJ1-2; D is possibly TRBD1 (5 bases). The CDR3 sequence is CATSDLKAGTQNYGYTF. The CDR3 region has the DNA TGTGCCACCAGTGATTTGAAGGCCGGGACCCAGAACTATGGCTACACCTTC.